This T cell receptor beta chain derives from a study of T cell responses to AZD1222 COVID-19 vaccine. Assay used: immunoSEQ multiplex PCR; TCRdb lists only in-frame clones, some missing. Here the sample spans 140,000 to 150,000 clones, approximately 88% being singletons. CDR1 is DFQATT and CDR2 is SNEGSKA in the germline V gene (reference sequence). V was cut by 3 bases and J by 2 bases, with 2 bases left in between. The CDR3 extends over 10 amino acids. The TCR comes from an adult in good health. Material: peripheral blood, obtained on day 0 of AZD1222 vaccination. The gene calls are TRBV20-1 and TRBJ2-7, with no clear D. In DNA, the CDR3 is TGCAGTGCTAGTGCCTACGAGCAGTACTTC. This gives the protein CSASAYEQYF.